Described below is a single T cell receptor (beta chain) sequence and its context. No cognate antigen has been identified for it. Within one base of it there is no much larger clone, and no base qualities were kept. This sample is part of a study of control samples from healthy donors and cancer patients (dated by TCRdb to between 2020 and 2021). The trim is 0 bases for V and 7 bases for J, with a gap of 9 bases between the germline ends. The CDR3 runs 13 amino acids, cysteine and phenylalanine included. The only DNA kept is the CDR3, 39 bases in frame from the first base. According to the germline V gene, CDR1 reads SGHAT and CDR2 reads FQNNGV. The method behind the library was the immunoSEQ multiplex PCR assay. What TCRdb holds here is the immuneACCESS table cut down to in-frame rearrangements. Part of the clones is not present; checked against another copy, under half of the missing clones reflect an unresolved V gene, and the others are unexplained. For this sample the table gives fewer than 200,000 clones, of which roughly 92% were detected only once. The ten largest clones represent 1.4% of the sample.

The rearrangement joined TRBV11-2 to TRBJ1-2; the D gene is unclear. The receptor was derived from a man aged 25-45 years in good health. Sample: blood. The bases are TGTGCCAGCAGCTTAGAAAGGTCTGCTGGCTACACCTTC. Translated, it reads CASSLERSAGYTF. The variable domain in full, with residues beyond the CDR3 obtained from the reference TRBV11-2 and TRBJ1-2 genes, is EAGVAQSPRYKIIEKRQSVAFWCNPISGHATLYWYQQILGQGPKLLIQFQNNGVVDDSQLPKDRFSAERLKGVDSTLKIQPAKLEDSAVYLCASSLERSAGYTFGSGTRLTVV.